What follows are 2 T cell receptor beta chains derived from one specimen sequenced in a study of breast tumors, draining lymph nodes, adjacent tissues. Samples came from axillary lymph nodes draining the breast cancer. A single record per CDR3 protein comes from TCRdb applying MiXCR to the multiplex PCR reads. The data contain some 250,000 distinct CDR3 sequences, less than 35% of them singletons. The sample was axillary lymph node tissue. The receptors here all came from a female donor with breast cancer. Some clones in this sample may be carry-over from other donors' samples.

This clonotype was detected only a few times. A much larger clone lies one base from this, so it may be a read error. The CDR3 loop reads CASSLKSADQPQHF. CDR3 nucleotide sequence: TGTGCCAGCAGCTTGAAGTCAGCGGATCAGCCCCAGCATTTT. The chain uses TRBV5-5 and TRBJ1-5; no firm D call. This CDR3 has 14 amino acids. V was pared by 1 base and J by 5 bases, with 10 bases between. Per germline, CDR1 SGHKS and CDR2 YYEKEE (reference sequence).

The V call is TRBV29-1, the J call TRBJ2-1, with D possibly being TRBD1 or TRBD2 (7 bases each). The ends were cut back, 8 bases at V and 5 bases at J, with 16 bases in the middle. There are 13 residues in the CDR3. The germline gives CDR1 SQVTM, CDR2 ANQGSEA. CDR3 residues: CSFLTGTNNEQFF. The CDR3 region has the DNA TGCAGCTTCTTGACAGGGACTAACAATGAGCAGTTCTTC.